The sequence of this TCR beta chain was determined in a study of cytomegalovirus exposure and HLA in healthy donors. Trimming removed 1 base from V and 7 bases from J; junction bases left unmatched: 6. The germline gives CDR1 MNHEY, CDR2 SMNVEV (reference sequence). This CDR3 spans 16 amino acids. Clones were read by immunoSEQ multiplex PCR, and TCRdb kept only the in-frame ones, dropping some. Altogether roughly 200,000 clones are present, 80% to 85% being singletons, with the ten largest covering around 1.3%. With respect to this clone: Its antigen is not identified.

Overall study results and limits: The authors enumerated over 150 TCR beta chains as linked to cytomegalovirus.

The source is a woman aged 25 to 45 in good health and CMV-seronegative. Sequenced material: PBMCs. The gene calls are TRBV27 and TRBJ2-1, with TRBD1 matching 11 bases. The CDR3 protein is CASSLYSRDRGNEQFF. In nucleotides, the CDR3 is TGTGCCAGCAGTTTATACTCCCGGGACAGGGGGAATGAGCAGTTCTTC.